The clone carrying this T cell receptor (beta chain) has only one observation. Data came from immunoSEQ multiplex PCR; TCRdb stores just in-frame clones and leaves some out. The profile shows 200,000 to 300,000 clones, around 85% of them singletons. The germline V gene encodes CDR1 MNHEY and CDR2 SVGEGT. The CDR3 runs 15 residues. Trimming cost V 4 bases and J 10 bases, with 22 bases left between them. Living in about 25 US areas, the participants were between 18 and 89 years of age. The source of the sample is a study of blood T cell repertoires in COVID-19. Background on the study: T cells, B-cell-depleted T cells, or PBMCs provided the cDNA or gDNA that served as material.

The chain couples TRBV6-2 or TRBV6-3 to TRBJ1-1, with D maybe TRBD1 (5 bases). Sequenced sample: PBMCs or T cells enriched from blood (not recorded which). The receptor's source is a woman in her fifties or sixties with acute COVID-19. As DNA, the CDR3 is TGTGCCAGCAGTTTCCTATCGACCGGGCCCCAGGGAGCTTTCTTT. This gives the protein CASSFLSTGPQGAFF.